Shown below are 4 T cell receptor beta chains from a single sample sequenced in a study of T cell clonality in common variable immunodeficiency. This table comes from immunoSEQ multiplex PCR, and its TCRdb copy is limited to in-frame clones, with some not included. This sample has roughly 60,000 clones and no singletons, with roughly 1.7% in the ten largest. Material: peripheral blood mononuclear cells. The origin of the receptors is a person aged 18 to 70 in good health.

This clone was seen ten or more times. The read finishes 3 residues shy of the CDR3 end, and the germline J gene is used to complete it. This chain connects TRBV29-1 to TRBJ2-3; TRBD2 agrees at 7 bases. The CDR3 consists of 11 residues. Germline CDR1 reads SQVTM; CDR2 reads ANQGSEA. CDR3 sequence reads: CSVVPGGTQYF. The DNA read from the CDR3 is TGCAGCGTTGTCCCCGGGGGGACG.

This clone was counted ten times or more. The read ends 3 residues early relative to the CDR3; the germline J gene fills the gap. The chain employs TRBV20-1 and TRBJ2-3, with D possibly matching TRBD2 (5 bases). Germline V gives CDR1 DFQATT, CDR2 SNEGSKA (reference sequence). V lost 2 bases and J lost 2, with 8 bases in between. The CDR3 is made up of 13 amino acids. CDR3 bases read: TGCAGTGCTAGACCAGCGGTCACAGATACG. Translating it yields CSARPAVTDT. The CDR3 reads in full as CSARPAVTDTQYF.

This clone was detected many times. The CDR3 goes on 3 residues after the read ends, and that part is filled in from the germline J gene. The chain is built from TRBV14 and TRBJ2-1; TRBD2 matches 8 bases. Trimming cost V 4 bases and J 4 bases; bases outside gene matches: 3. The length of the CDR3 is 14 residues. CDR1 SGHDN and CDR2 FVKESK come from the germline V gene. The DNA read from the CDR3 is TGTGCCAGCAGCCCGGGACTAGGTTACAATGAG. This codes for CASSPGLGYNE. The whole CDR3 region reads CASSPGLGYNEQFF. Full variable domain (outside the CDR3, taken from reference TRBV14 and TRBJ2-1): EAGVTQFPSHSVIEKGQTVTLRCDPISGHDNLYWYRRVMGKEIKFLLHFVKESKQDESGMPNNRFLAERTGGTYSTLKVQPAELEDSGVYFCASSPGLGYNEQFFGPGTRLTVL.

This clone was counted many times. The CDR3 end falls 3 residues outside the read, so it is completed with the germline J gene. This sequence joins TRBV4-2 and TRBJ2-3; a possible D gene is TRBD1 (5 bases). CDR1 and CDR2 from the germline V gene are LGHNA and YNFKEQ. CDR3 size: 18 residues. Trimming removed 0 bases from V and 2 bases from J, with 18 bases in between. CDR3 DNA (partial): TGTGCCAGCAGCCAAGATTTTGGCCAACGGACATTCACAGATACG. This sequence encodes CASSQDFGQRTFTDT. The CDR3 reads in full as CASSQDFGQRTFTDTQYF.